One and the same sample provided the 2 T cell receptor beta chains below, sequenced in a study of blood T cell repertoires in COVID-19. Assay: immunoSEQ multiplex PCR; the TCRdb copy retains only in-frame clones and omits some. The profile shows over 200,000 clones, 85% to 90% of them singletons. The material sequenced was PBMCs or T cells enriched from blood (not recorded which). These receptors were obtained from a man aged 25 to 40 who had recovered from COVID-19.

The chain uses TRBV6-5 and TRBJ2-5, with 9 positions matching TRBD1. This CDR3 contains 15 residues. Trimming cost V 0 bases and J 5 bases; bases outside gene matches: 4. The germline CDR1 and CDR2 sequences are MNHEY and SVGAGI. CDR3 sequence (DNA): TGTGCCAGCAGTTACTCCGGGACAGGGCCCGAGACCCAGTACTTC. This gives the protein CASSYSGTGPETQYF.

The rearrangement uses TRBV4-3 and TRBJ1-4, with 8 bases fitting TRBD1. The CDR3 has 17 amino acids. Germline lookup yields CDR1 LGHNA and CDR2 YSLEER. The junction had 8 bases not matched to a gene; V was cut back by 0 bases and J by 5 bases. The CDR3 spells CASSQDRGTGQNEKLFF. In nucleotides, the CDR3 is TGCGCCAGCAGCCAAGATCGGGGGACAGGACAAAATGAAAAACTGTTTTTT.